This T cell receptor beta chain was sequenced for a study of T-cell reconstitution after alpha-beta-depleted transplantation in children. General observations from the study: At around two months after transplant, the alpha-beta T cells were reportedly derived from several hundred expanded clones that came from non-depleted graft cells. From surviving recipient T cells and thymic progenitors came the high day-60 TCRbeta diversity observed in some patients. A year post-transplant, T-cell counts and diversity derived mostly from newly produced T cells.

This clonotype has just a few counts. No antigen is known for it. Preparation of the TCRbeta library was carried out with unique molecular identifiers. Each CDR3 protein is one row after TCRdb ran MiXCR on the PCR reads. Here the sample spans 700,000 to 850,000 distinct CDR3 sequences, roughly 16% being singletons. J was trimmed by 2 bases and V by 2 bases; bases with no gene match: 7. This CDR3 is 16 amino acids long. The germline V gene encodes CDR1 SGHTA and CDR2 FQGTGA. The source of this sequence is a male patient younger than 18 who had a stem cell transplant for acute lymphoblastic leukemia, so the T cells may come from the graft donor. V gene TRBV7-3 combines with J gene TRBJ2-3; 7 nucleotides align to TRBD2. Specimen: PBMCs, mostly from graft donor cells, collected 360 days after TCRalphabeta/CD19-depleted stem cell transplant. CDR3: CASSLLAEWNTDTQYF. CDR3 coding DNA: TGTGCCAGCAGCTTACTAGCGGAATGGAACACAGATACGCAGTATTTT.